Following are 32 T cell receptor beta chains from one sample sequenced in a study of control samples from healthy donors and cancer patients. The repertoire was sequenced with immunoSEQ multiplex PCR; TCRdb's copy has only in-frame clones and lacks some. The sample holds 95,000 to 150,000 clones, more than 85% seen once. What was sequenced was blood. These receptors came from a man younger than 35 in good health.

The V gene is TRBV11-3, the J gene TRBJ2-2; TRBD1 agrees at 8 bases. V lost 4 bases, J lost 0 bases, and 1 base stayed unmatched. CDR1 is SGHNT, CDR2 YENEEA, per germline. The CDR3 totals 15 residues. The CDR3 nucleotides are TGTGCCAGCAGCTCGGACAGGGCGAACACCGGGGAGCTGTTTTTT. Its protein product is CASSSDRANTGELFF.

This chain joins TRBV11-3 and TRBJ2-2; D call uncertain. This CDR3 region has 14 residues. Looked up from germline, CDR1 is SGHNT and CDR2 is YENEEA. V was pared by 5 bases and J by 1 base, with 8 bases between. The CDR3 nucleotides read TGTGCCAGCAGCCCCATAAGGAACACCGGGGAGCTGTTTTTT. Protein product: CASSPIRNTGELFF.

This clone has a single count. The chain combines TRBV27 with TRBJ1-1; no clear D gene. The CDR3 contains 19 residues. The V end was cut by 0 bases, the J end by 0 bases, with 20 bases between. Germline values: CDR1 MNHEY, CDR2 SMNVEV (reference sequence). CDR3 residues: CASSLSERYRKGLNTEAFF. CDR3 coding DNA: TGTGCCAGCAGTTTATCAGAAAGGTACAGAAAAGGGCTGAACACTGAAGCTTTCTTT.

V usage is TRBV25-1 and J usage is TRBJ2-7; 9 bases line up with TRBD1. Germline values: CDR1 MGHDK, CDR2 SYGVNS. V lost 6 bases to trimming and J lost 3 bases; unmatched junction nucleotides: 6. CDR3 length: 14 residues. The CDR3 spells CASRPGQGYYEQYF. CDR3 coding DNA: TGTGCCAGCAGACCAGGACAGGGGTACTACGAGCAGTACTTC.

The CDR3 sequence is CASSARGGQNYGYTF. The CDR3 coding sequence is TGTGCCAGCAGCGCCCGGGGGGGGCAAAACTATGGCTACACCTTC. The chain uses TRBV9 and TRBJ1-2; tentatively, D is TRBD1 (6 bases). CDR3 length equals 15 residues. Deletions cut 3 bases from V and 2 bases from J, with 14 bases between. From germline, CDR1 is SGDLS and CDR2 YYNGEE.

The chain employs TRBV6-4 and TRBJ1-1; D perhaps matches TRBD1 (5 bases). The germline V gene encodes CDR1 MRHNA and CDR2 SNTAGT. The CDR3 totals 15 residues. V gave up 0 bases and J gave up 3 bases, with 11 bases separating them. The CDR3 DNA reads TGTGCCAGCAGTGACTCGTCCGGGGGTCACACTGAAGCTTTCTTT. Translation gives CASSDSSGGHTEAFF.

This chain links TRBV7-2 with TRBJ2-2; D is possibly TRBD2 (6 bases). The germline CDR1 and CDR2 sequences are SGHTA and FQGNSA. The CDR3 is 16 residues long. Trimming shortened V by 1 base and J by 1 base, and 10 bases separated the two germline ends. CDR3 nucleotide sequence: TGTGCCAGCAGCTTAGTTCGCGGGATGAACACCGGGGAGCTGTTTTTT. This gives the protein CASSLVRGMNTGELFF.

This chain joins TRBV5-5 and TRBJ2-7; D ambiguous. The length of the CDR3 is 13 residues. Germline CDR1 is SGHKS and CDR2 is YYEKEE (reference sequence). Trimming cost V 5 bases and J 2 bases, with 11 bases left between them. CDR3 sequence (DNA): TGTGCCAGCAGTCAGGACGGACCCTACGAGCAGTACTTC. Its translation: CASSQDGPYEQYF.

For this clone: Other DNA sequences in this specimen translate into the identical CDR3. J is TRBJ2-1 and V is TRBV4-3; 13 positions agree with TRBD2. The CDR3 loop spans 16 amino acids. Trimming cost V 1 base and J 10 bases; bases outside gene matches: 7. Germline-derived CDR1 and CDR2 are LGHNA and YSLEER. The CDR3 region is CASSQGGLAGAVEQFF. CDR3 DNA sequence: TGCGCCAGCAGCCAAGGAGGACTAGCGGGAGCAGTGGAGCAGTTCTTC.

There are a few counts of this clone. The rearrangement joins TRBV2 to TRBJ2-7; 8 nucleotides line up with TRBD2. Trimming took 6 bases from V and 0 from J; bases not matched to a gene: 7. This CDR3 has 15 amino acids. CDR1 SNHLY and CDR2 FYNNEI come from the germline V gene. For the CDR3, the DNA is TGTGCCAGCAGAAAGCAAAGCGGGAGCTCCTACGAGCAGTACTTC. Amino acid sequence: CASRKQSGSSYEQYF.

The V call is TRBV20-1, the J call TRBJ2-7; D ambiguous. The CDR3 runs 15 residues. Per germline, CDR1 DFQATT and CDR2 SNEGSKA (reference sequence). Trimming shortened V by 3 bases and J by 0 bases, and 15 bases separated the two germline ends. The CDR3 sequence is CSASYGQRVSYEQYF. The CDR3 coding sequence is TGCAGTGCTAGTTACGGGCAGCGCGTCTCCTACGAGCAGTACTTC.

The V and J genes are TRBV7-9 and TRBJ2-7; possible D gene TRBD2, 5 bases. CDR1 and CDR2 from the germline V gene are SEHNR and FQNEAQ (reference sequence). The CDR3 totals 15 residues. V was pared by 5 bases and J by 0 bases, with 14 bases between. DNA for the CDR3: TGTGCCAGCAGCCAAGTTCGCGGGCCCTCCTACGAGCAGTACTTC. Its translation is CASSQVRGPSYEQYF.

The V and J genes are TRBV5-1 and TRBJ1-1; the match to TRBD1 covers 9 bases. The CDR3 consists of 17 residues. V gave up 4 bases and J gave up 0 bases; unmatched junction bases: 10. The germline V gene has CDR1 SGHRS and CDR2 YFSETQ. Here the CDR3 reads CASSAGQGRPVNTEAFF. For the CDR3, the DNA is TGCGCCAGCAGCGCCGGACAGGGGAGACCAGTGAACACTGAAGCTTTCTTT. Full variable domain (rest looked up from reference TRBV5-1 and TRBJ1-1): KAGVTQTPRYLIKTRGQQVTLSCSPISGHRSVSWYQQTPGQGLQFLFEYFSETQRNKGNFPGRFSGRQFSNSRSEMNVSTLELGDSALYLCASSAGQGRPVNTEAFFGQGTRLTVV.

This CDR3 is CASSIARGNTEAFF. The CDR3 DNA follows: TGTGCCAGTAGTATTGCGCGGGGGAACACTGAAGCTTTCTTT. J is TRBJ1-1 and V is TRBV19; D gene unclear. V lost 3 bases and J lost 1, with 9 bases in between. In germline, CDR1 is LNHDA, CDR2 SQIVND (reference sequence). The CDR3 has 14 residues.

The chain combines TRBV19 with TRBJ2-7; 7 bases are shared with TRBD1. The V gene end was trimmed by 2 bases and the J gene end by 1 base; junction bases not matched to a gene: 5. Germline V gene lookup returns CDR1 LNHDA and CDR2 SQIVND (reference sequence). The CDR3 has 15 residues. This chain's CDR3 is CASSIPGRGSYEQYF. The CDR3 DNA is TGTGCCAGTAGTATACCGGGCAGGGGGTCCTACGAGCAGTACTTC.

The V call is TRBV9, the J call TRBJ2-7; TRBD1 is a possible D gene (5 bases). The germline V and J ends were trimmed by 0 bases and 3 bases, with 13 bases remaining between them. The CDR3 has 15 amino acids. CDR1 is SGDLS, CDR2 YYNGEE, per germline. The CDR3 DNA is TGTGCCAGCAGCGTAGCTGTAGGGGTCAACTACGAGCAGTACTTC. It specifies CASSVAVGVNYEQYF.

This clone showed up just once. This chain uses TRBV7-6 with TRBJ2-3; 13 nucleotides agree with TRBD2. The length of the CDR3 is 17 residues. The germline V gene encodes CDR1 SGHVS and CDR2 FNYEAQ. The V and J ends lost 5 bases and 3 bases, in that order; junction bases with no gene match: 8. The CDR3, as DNA: TGTGCCAGCAGCCCCTACCGGGGACTAGCGGGGACAGATACGCAGTATTTT. This gives the protein CASSPYRGLAGTDTQYF.

CDR3 sequence: CSAIDGREHQPQHF. The DNA of the CDR3 is TGCAGTGCTATTGACGGACGGGAACATCAGCCCCAGCATTTT. The rearrangement joins TRBV20-1 to TRBJ1-5; D is uncertain. V lost 4 bases and J lost 5, with 15 bases in between. The CDR3 length is 14 residues. The V gene's germline CDR1 is DFQATT and CDR2 SNEGSKA (reference sequence).

The chain links TRBV5-1 to TRBJ2-5; D remains unclear. The CDR3 runs 13 residues. Looked up from germline, CDR1 is SGHRS and CDR2 is YFSETQ. Trimming removed 7 bases from V and 3 bases from J, with 13 bases in between. CDR3 nucleotides: TGCGCCAGCCGACCTTTGAGAGAAGAGACCCAGTACTTC. Its translation is CASRPLREETQYF.

The V and J genes are TRBV11-2 and TRBJ2-2; the D gene is possibly TRBD1 (6 bases). The CDR3 consists of 15 residues. Per germline, CDR1 SGHAT and CDR2 FQNNGV. The germline V and J ends were trimmed by 1 base and 5 bases, with 11 bases remaining between them. CDR3 residues: CASSLVGRGTGELFF. The CDR3 nucleotides are TGTGCCAGCAGCTTAGTGGGCAGGGGAACCGGGGAGCTGTTTTTT.

The CDR3, as DNA: TGCGCCAGCAGCTTGGTCCGGTCCGGGACAGGGGGCTACGAGCAGTACTTC. Translated, it gives CASSLVRSGTGGYEQYF. This chain links TRBV5-1 with TRBJ2-7, with 11 bases aligning to TRBD1. Trimming removed 0 bases from V and 3 bases from J; junction bases left unmatched: 8. Per germline, CDR1 SGHRS and CDR2 YFSETQ. This CDR3 is 17 amino acids long.

J is TRBJ2-7 and V is TRBV5-1, with D perhaps matching TRBD1 or TRBD2 (6 bases each). Trimming took off 4 bases at V and 5 bases at J, with 19 bases between the two ends. The CDR3 is 15 residues long. Looked up from germline, CDR1 is SGHRS and CDR2 is YFSETQ. The DNA of the CDR3 is TGCGCCAGCAGCCCACCCCGAGAGGGGGGCCACGAGCAGTACTTC. This translates into CASSPPREGGHEQYF.

The genes are TRBV18 and TRBJ1-5; TRBD1 matches at 10 bases. With V trimmed by 2 bases and J by 3 bases, 16 bases remained unmatched. Germline values: CDR1 KGHSH, CDR2 LQKENI. There are 20 residues in the CDR3. The CDR3 nucleotides are TGTGCCAGCTCACCAAAGTTTAGGACGGGACAGGGGCCCCACAATCAGCCCCAGCATTTT. Residues: CASSPKFRTGQGPHNQPQHF.

V and J are TRBV7-9 and TRBJ2-1, with 10 positions matching TRBD2. V was clipped by 2 bases and J by 4 bases; unmatched bases: 2. The germline CDR1 and CDR2 sequences are SEHNR and FQNEAQ (reference sequence). The CDR3 consists of 15 residues. The DNA for the CDR3 is TGTGCCAGCAGCTTACAAGCGGGAGGGTACAATGAGCAGTTCTTC. It codes for CASSLQAGGYNEQFF. Complete variable domain (other parts from reference TRBV7-9 and TRBJ2-1): DTGVSQNPRHKITKRGQNVTFRCDPISEHNRLYWYRQTLGQGPEFLTYFQNEAQLEKSRLLSDRFSAERPKGSFSTLEIQRTEQGDSAMYLCASSLQAGGYNEQFFGPGTRLTVL.

This chain uses TRBV14 with TRBJ2-5, with TRBD2 identical over 8 bases. Germline assignment: CDR1 SGHDN and CDR2 FVKESK. The CDR3 has 19 amino acids. The V segment lost 2 bases and the J segment 5 bases; nucleotides outside the gene matches: 19. The CDR3 bases are TGTGCCAGCAGCCAAAACAAGTTTGGGATAGCGGGAAGTATTGAGACCCAGTACTTC. As protein: CASSQNKFGIAGSIETQYF.

The chain combines TRBV6-5 with TRBJ1-2; D may be TRBD1 (5 bases). CDR3 length: 13 residues. The germline CDR1 and CDR2 sequences are MNHEY and SVGAGI. V dropped 6 bases and J dropped 4 bases, with 12 bases sitting between them. In nucleotides, the CDR3 is TGTGCCAGCAGGAGACAGACCGTCTATGGCTACACCTTC. As protein: CASRRQTVYGYTF.

The V call is TRBV7-9, the J call TRBJ2-2; D is perhaps TRBD1 (5 bases). V was pared by 5 bases and J by 4 bases, with 14 bases between. Germline CDR1 and CDR2: SEHNR and FQNEAQ (reference sequence). The CDR3 sequence is 15 residues long. The CDR3 DNA reads as TGTGCCAGCAGCCCCCAGGGTACGGGCACCGGGGAGCTGTTTTTT. It translates to CASSPQGTGTGELFF.

This chain links TRBV27 with TRBJ2-5, with D unclear. Trimming took 3 bases from V and 2 from J, leaving 10 bases between them. CDR1 is MNHEY, CDR2 SMNVEV, per germline (reference sequence). The CDR3 contains 14 residues. CDR3 nucleotides: TGTGCCAGCAGTTTTCAGAGAACGCAAGAGACCCAGTACTTC. This translates into CASSFQRTQETQYF.

The chain is built from TRBV12-3 or TRBV12-4 and TRBJ1-6, with unresolved D. V was cut by 5 bases and J by 14 bases, with 10 bases left in between. The CDR3 runs 11 residues. CDR3 nucleotide sequence: TGTGCCAGCAGTCGTGTGGGTTCCCTCCACTTT. It codes for CASSRVGSLHF.

As concerns this clone: At one boundary the junction diverges from the germline segment, which might be a read error. The chain links TRBV7-9 to TRBJ2-2; D unresolved. The germline CDR1 and CDR2 sequences are SEHNR and FQNEAQ (reference sequence). The length of the CDR3 is 14 residues. The CDR3 loop reads CASGLVLNTGELFF. CDR3 nucleotide sequence: TGTGCCAGCGGCTTGGTCCTAAACACCGGGGAGCTGTTTTTT.

This chain connects TRBV11-1 to TRBJ2-7; weak D call: TRBD1 (6 bases). The CDR3 consists of 13 residues. The V gene lost 6 bases and the J gene lost 12 bases, with 21 bases spanning the gap. Per the germline V gene, CDR1 is SGHAT and CDR2 is FQDESV (reference sequence). The CDR3 loop reads CASSSIDRSRLYF. CDR3 in DNA: TGTGCCAGCAGTTCTATCGACAGGTCCAGGTTGTACTTC.

V usage is TRBV9 and J usage is TRBJ2-1; weak D call: TRBD1 (5 bases). The CDR3 sequence is 12 residues long. V was pared by 3 bases and J by 9 bases, with 10 bases between. Per the germline V gene, CDR1 is SGDLS and CDR2 is YYNGEE. Here the CDR3 reads CASSASDSEQFF. The CDR3 coding sequence is TGTGCCAGCAGCGCCTCCGACAGTGAGCAGTTCTTC.